The T cell receptor beta chain described here comes from a study of vaccination effects on CD4 cells after COVID-19. Study-level information: A few convalescent patients gave samples early and late after vaccination. Study observations and caveats: Late in the post-vaccination period, infection-induced and vaccine-induced clones underwent marked clonal contraction. Relatively few convalescent patients took part in the study, which had no early post-infection timepoints.

Points on this clone: Its antigen is as yet unknown.

Sequenced by immunoSEQ multiplex PCR; TCRdb stores in-frame clones only, minus some. The sample has roughly 15,000 clones; roughly 75% are singletons. The CDR3 has 17 amino acids. Germline values: CDR1 SEHNR, CDR2 FQNEAQ (reference sequence). V was pared by 1 base and J by 4 bases, with 12 bases of the junction left unmatched. ViraFEST expansion of antigen-specific CD4+ T cells with viral peptide pools preceded sequencing. Isolation of CD4+ T cells took place after nine to ten days of culture. PCR showed that the person got SARS-CoV-2 infection at some point between March and December 2020. Participants received two doses of either the BNT162b2 or mRNA-1273 vaccine.

The gene calls are TRBV7-9 and TRBJ2-7; 8 positions agree with TRBD1. The receptor comes from a human donor who had a prior SARS-CoV-2 infection. The sequencing used CD4+ T cells from PBMCs cultured with SARS-CoV-2 spike peptides, collected after COVID-19 vaccination. CDR3: CASSLGMFGTGFYEQYF. The CDR3 nucleotides are TGTGCCAGCAGCTTAGGCATGTTCGGGACAGGTTTTTACGAGCAGTACTTC. The full variable domain, rest sourced from reference TRBV7-9 and TRBJ2-7, is DTGVSQNPRHKITKRGQNVTFRCDPISEHNRLYWYRQTLGQGPEFLTYFQNEAQLEKSRLLSDRFSAERPKGSFSTLEIQRTEQGDSAMYLCASSLGMFGTGFYEQYFGPGTRLTVT.